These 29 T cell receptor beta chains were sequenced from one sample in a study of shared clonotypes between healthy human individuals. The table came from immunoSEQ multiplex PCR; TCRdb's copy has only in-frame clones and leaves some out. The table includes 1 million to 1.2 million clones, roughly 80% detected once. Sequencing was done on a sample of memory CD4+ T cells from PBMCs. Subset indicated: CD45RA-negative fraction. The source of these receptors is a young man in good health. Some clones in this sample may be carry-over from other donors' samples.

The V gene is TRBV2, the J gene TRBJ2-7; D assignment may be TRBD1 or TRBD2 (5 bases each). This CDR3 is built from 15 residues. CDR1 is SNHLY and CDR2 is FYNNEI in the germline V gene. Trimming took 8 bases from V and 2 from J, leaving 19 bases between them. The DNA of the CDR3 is TGTGCCAGCGGCGAGAGGGGCCCGAAAACCTACGAGCAGTACTTC. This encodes CASGERGPKTYEQYF.

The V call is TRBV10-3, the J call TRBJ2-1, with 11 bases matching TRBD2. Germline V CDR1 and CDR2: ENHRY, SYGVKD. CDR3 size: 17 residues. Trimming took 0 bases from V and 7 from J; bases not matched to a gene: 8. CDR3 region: CAISESMGLAGGNEQFF. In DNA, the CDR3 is TGTGCCATCAGTGAGTCGATGGGCCTAGCGGGAGGAAATGAGCAGTTCTTC.

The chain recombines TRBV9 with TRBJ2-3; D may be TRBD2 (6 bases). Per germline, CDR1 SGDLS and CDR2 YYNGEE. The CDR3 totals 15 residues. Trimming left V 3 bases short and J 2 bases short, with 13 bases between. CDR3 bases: TGTGCCAGCAGCGCCGGGACTTCCCACACAGATACGCAGTATTTT. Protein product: CASSAGTSHTDTQYF.

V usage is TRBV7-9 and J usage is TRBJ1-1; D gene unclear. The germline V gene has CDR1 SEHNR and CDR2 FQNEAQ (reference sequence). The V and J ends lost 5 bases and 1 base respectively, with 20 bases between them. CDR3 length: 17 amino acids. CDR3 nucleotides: TGTGCCAGCAGCCCCACCCCCCCGTGGGGTAGGAACACTGAAGCTTTCTTT. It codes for CASSPTPPWGRNTEAFF.

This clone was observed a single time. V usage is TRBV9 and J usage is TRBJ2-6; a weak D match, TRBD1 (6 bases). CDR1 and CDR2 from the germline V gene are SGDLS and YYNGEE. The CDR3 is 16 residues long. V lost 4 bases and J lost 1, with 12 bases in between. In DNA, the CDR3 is TGTGCCAGCAGCCCCCCTGACAGGTCTGGGGCCAACGTCCTGACTTTC. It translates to CASSPPDRSGANVLTF.

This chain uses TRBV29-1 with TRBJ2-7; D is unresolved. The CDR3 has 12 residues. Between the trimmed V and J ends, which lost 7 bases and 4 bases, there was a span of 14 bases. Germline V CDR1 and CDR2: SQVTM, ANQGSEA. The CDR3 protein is CSARWLGYEQYF. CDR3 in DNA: TGCAGCGCACGGTGGCTGGGATACGAGCAGTACTTC.

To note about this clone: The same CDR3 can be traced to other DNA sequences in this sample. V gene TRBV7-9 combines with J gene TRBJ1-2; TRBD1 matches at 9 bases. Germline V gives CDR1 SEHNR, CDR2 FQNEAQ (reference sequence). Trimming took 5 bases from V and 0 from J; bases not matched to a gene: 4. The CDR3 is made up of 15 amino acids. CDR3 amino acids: CASSPGQGPNYGYTF. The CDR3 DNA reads TGTGCCAGCAGCCCAGGACAGGGGCCTAACTATGGCTACACCTTC. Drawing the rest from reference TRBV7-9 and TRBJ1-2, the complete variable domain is DTGVSQNPRHKITKRGQNVTFRCDPISEHNRLYWYRQTLGQGPEFLTYFQNEAQLEKSRLLSDRFSAERPKGSFSTLEIQRTEQGDSAMYLCASSPGQGPNYGYTFGSGTRLTVV.

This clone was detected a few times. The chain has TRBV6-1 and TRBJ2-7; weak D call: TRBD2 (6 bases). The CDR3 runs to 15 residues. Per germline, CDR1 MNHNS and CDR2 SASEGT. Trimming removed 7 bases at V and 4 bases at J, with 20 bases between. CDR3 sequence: CASNLRDSLVYEQYF. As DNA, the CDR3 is TGTGCCAGCAACCTCCGGGACTCCCTTGTTTACGAGCAGTACTTC.

The DNA of the CDR3 is TGTGCCAGCAGCTTATCAGCCTCTGCGGGAGAGCAGTTCTTC. Protein sequence: CASSLSASAGEQFF. This chain connects TRBV7-9 to TRBJ2-1; D is perhaps TRBD2 (6 bases). The CDR3 runs 14 residues. The germline gives CDR1 SEHNR, CDR2 FQNEAQ (reference sequence). Between the trimmed V and J ends, which lost 2 bases and 10 bases, there was a span of 15 bases. The entire variable domain, with the rest obtained from reference TRBV7-9 and TRBJ2-1, is as follows: DTGVSQNPRHKITKRGQNVTFRCDPISEHNRLYWYRQTLGQGPEFLTYFQNEAQLEKSRLLSDRFSAERPKGSFSTLEIQRTEQGDSAMYLCASSLSASAGEQFFGPGTRLTVL.

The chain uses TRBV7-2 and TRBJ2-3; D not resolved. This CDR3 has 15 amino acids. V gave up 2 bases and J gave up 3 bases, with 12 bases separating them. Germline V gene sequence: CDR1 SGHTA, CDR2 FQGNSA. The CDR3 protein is CASSLSRGETDTQYF. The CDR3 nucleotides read TGTGCCAGCAGCTTAAGTCGTGGCGAAACAGATACGCAGTATTTT.

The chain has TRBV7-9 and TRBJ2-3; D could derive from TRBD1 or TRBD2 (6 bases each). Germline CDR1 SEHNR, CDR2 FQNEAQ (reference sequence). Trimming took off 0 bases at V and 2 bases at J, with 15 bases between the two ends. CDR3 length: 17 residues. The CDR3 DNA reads TGTGCCAGCAGCTTAGCGGGGGGCACTAGCATCACAGATACGCAGTATTTT. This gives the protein CASSLAGGTSITDTQYF.

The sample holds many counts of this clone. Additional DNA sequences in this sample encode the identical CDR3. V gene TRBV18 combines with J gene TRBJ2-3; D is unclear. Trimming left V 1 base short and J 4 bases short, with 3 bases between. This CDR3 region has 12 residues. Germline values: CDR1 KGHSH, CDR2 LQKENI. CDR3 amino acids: CASSPLADTQYF. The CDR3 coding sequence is TGTGCCAGCTCACCACTTGCAGATACGCAGTATTTT.

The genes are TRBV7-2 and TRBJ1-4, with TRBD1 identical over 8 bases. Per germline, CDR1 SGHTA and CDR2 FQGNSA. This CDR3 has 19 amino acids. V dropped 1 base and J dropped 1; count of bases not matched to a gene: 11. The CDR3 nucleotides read TGTGCCAGCAGCTTAGGACCCCGGGACAGGACATTAACTAATGAAAAACTGTTTTTT. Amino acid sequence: CASSLGPRDRTLTNEKLFF.

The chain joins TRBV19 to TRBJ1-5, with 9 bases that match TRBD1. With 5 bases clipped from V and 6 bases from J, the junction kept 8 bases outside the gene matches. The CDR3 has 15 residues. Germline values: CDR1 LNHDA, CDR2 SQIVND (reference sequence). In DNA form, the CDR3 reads TGTGCCAGTAGTCCGTGGACAGGGGAGGTTCAGCCCCAGCATTTT. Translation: CASSPWTGEVQPQHF. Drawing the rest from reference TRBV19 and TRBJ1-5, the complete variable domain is DGGITQSPKYLFRKEGQNVTLSCEQNLNHDAMYWYRQDPGQGLRLIYYSQIVNDFQKGDIAEGYSVSREKKESFPLTVTSAQKNPTAFYLCASSPWTGEVQPQHFGDGTRLSIL.

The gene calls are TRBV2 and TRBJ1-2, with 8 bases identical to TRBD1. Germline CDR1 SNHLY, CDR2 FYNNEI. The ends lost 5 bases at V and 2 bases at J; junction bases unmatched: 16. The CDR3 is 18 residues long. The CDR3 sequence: CASSHNGQGFSGNYGYTF. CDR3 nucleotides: TGTGCCAGCAGTCATAATGGACAGGGTTTTAGTGGGAACTATGGCTACACCTTC.

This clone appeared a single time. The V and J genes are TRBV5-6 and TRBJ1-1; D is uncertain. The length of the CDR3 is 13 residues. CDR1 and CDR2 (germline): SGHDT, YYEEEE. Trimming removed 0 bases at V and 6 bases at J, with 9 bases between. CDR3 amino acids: CASSLEAGSEAFF. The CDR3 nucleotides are TGTGCCAGCAGCTTGGAAGCGGGATCTGAAGCTTTCTTT.

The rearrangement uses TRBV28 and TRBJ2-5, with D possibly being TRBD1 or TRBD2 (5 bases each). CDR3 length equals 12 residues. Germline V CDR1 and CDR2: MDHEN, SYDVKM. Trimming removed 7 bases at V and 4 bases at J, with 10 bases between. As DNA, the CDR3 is TGTGCCAGCAACGAGGGGCCAGAGACCCAGTACTTC. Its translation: CASNEGPETQYF.

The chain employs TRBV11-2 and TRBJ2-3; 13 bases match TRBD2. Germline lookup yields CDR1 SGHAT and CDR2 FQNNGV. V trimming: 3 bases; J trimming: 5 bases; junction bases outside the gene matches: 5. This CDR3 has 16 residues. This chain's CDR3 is CASSFGLAGVEDTQYF. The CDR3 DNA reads TGTGCCAGCAGCTTCGGACTAGCGGGAGTGGAAGATACGCAGTATTTT. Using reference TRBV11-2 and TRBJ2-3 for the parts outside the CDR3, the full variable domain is EAGVAQSPRYKIIEKRQSVAFWCNPISGHATLYWYQQILGQGPKLLIQFQNNGVVDDSQLPKDRFSAERLKGVDSTLKIQPAKLEDSAVYLCASSFGLAGVEDTQYFGPGTRLTVL.

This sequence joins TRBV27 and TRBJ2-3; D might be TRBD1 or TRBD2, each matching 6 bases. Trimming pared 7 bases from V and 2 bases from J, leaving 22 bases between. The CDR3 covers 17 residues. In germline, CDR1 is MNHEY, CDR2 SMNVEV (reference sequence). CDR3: CASKRVGGYSSTDTQYF. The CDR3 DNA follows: TGTGCCAGCAAACGGGTAGGGGGGTACTCCTCCACAGATACGCAGTATTTT.

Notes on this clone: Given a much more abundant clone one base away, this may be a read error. The CDR3 spells CATPGATETFF. The CDR3 DNA reads as TGTGCCACCCCAGGGGCCACTGAAACTTTCTTT. The chain links TRBV21-1 to TRBJ1-1; the D segment call TRBD1 is taken from the table without a DNA check. TRBV21-1 is reported as a pseudogene. The CDR3 extends over 11 amino acids.

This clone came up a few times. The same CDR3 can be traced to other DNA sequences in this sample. The CDR3 DNA is TGCAGCGTTGCCCGAGGCACTGAAGCTTTCTTT. Its translation: CSVARGTEAFF. The genes are TRBV29-1 and TRBJ1-1; D gene unclear. The CDR3 runs to 11 residues. Between the trimmed V and J ends, which lost 4 bases and 4 bases, there was a span of 7 bases. Per germline, CDR1 SQVTM and CDR2 ANQGSEA.

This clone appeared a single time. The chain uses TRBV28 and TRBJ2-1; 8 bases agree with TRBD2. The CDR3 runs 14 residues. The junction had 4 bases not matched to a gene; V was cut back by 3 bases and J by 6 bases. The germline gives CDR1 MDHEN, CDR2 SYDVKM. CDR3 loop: CASSFGLAGNEQFF. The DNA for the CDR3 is TGTGCCAGCAGTTTCGGCCTAGCGGGCAATGAGCAGTTCTTC.

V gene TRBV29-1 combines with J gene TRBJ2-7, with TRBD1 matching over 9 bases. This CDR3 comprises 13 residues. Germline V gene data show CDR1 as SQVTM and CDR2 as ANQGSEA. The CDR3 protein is CTVLSDRGGEQYF. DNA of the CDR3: TGCACCGTACTCAGCGACAGGGGGGGCGAGCAGTACTTC.

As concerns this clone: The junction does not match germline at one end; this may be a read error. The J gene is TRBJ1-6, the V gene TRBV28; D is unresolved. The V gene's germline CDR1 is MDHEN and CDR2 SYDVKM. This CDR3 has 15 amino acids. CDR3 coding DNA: TGTGCCAGCAGTTATACGGGGAATGCGGATTCACCCCCCCACTTT. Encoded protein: CASSYTGNADSPPHF.

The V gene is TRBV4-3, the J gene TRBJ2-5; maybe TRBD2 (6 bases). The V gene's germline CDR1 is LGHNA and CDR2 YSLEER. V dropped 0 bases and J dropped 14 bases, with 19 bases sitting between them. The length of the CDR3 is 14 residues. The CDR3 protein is CASSQERLVASRYF. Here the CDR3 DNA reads TGCGCCAGCAGCCAAGAAAGACTAGTAGCCTCCCGATACTTC.

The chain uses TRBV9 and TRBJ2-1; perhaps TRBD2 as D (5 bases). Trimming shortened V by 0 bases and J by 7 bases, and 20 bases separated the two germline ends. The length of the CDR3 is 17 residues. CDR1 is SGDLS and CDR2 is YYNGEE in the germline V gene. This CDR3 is CASSVGWEREKQNEQFF. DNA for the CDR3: TGTGCCAGCAGCGTAGGATGGGAGAGGGAAAAACAAAATGAGCAGTTCTTC.

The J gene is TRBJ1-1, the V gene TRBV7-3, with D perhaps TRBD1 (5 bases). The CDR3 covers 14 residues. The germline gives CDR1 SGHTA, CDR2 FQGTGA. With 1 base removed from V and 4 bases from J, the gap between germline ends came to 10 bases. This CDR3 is CASSLRGSGTEAFF. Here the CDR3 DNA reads TGTGCCAGCAGCTTAAGGGGCTCTGGCACTGAAGCTTTCTTT.

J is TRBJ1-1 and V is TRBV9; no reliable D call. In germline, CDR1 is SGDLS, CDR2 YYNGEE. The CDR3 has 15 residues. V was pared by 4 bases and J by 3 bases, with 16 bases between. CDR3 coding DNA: TGTGCCAGCAGCCCTACCCCGCTTGCGGACACTGAAGCTTTCTTT. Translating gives CASSPTPLADTEAFF.

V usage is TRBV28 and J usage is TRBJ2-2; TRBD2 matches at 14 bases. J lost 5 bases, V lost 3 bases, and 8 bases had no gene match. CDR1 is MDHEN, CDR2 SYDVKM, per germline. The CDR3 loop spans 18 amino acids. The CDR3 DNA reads TGTGCCAGCAGTTTTTCGGGACTAGCGGGAGAAGGGACCGGGGAGCTGTTTTTT. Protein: CASSFSGLAGEGTGELFF.